These T cell receptor beta chains were read from a single sample in a study of T-cell reconstitution after alpha-beta-depleted transplantation in children. A single record per CDR3 protein comes from TCRdb applying MiXCR to the PCR reads. The sample gives about 270,000 distinct CDR3 sequences, over 8% of which show up once; about 9.4% is in the top ten. The specimen was PBMCs from the stem cell graft donor, collected from the stem cell graft. These TCRs come from a human donor who donated a stem cell graft to a child with SCID. Both conserved end residues are part of each CDR3. The order of the fields is V gene, D gene, CDR3 protein. The D gene is left open where the match is weak.

V: TRBV6-5; D: NA; CDR3: CASSYADPSGTDTQYF
V: TRBV20-1; D: TRBD1; CDR3: CSTTGLSYNEQFF
V: TRBV7-9; D: NA; CDR3: CASSLALQGDTQYF
V: TRBV6-5; D: NA; CDR3: CASRGYNEQFF
V: TRBV7-6; D: TRBD1; CDR3: CASSLGVPRQGGTEAFF
V: TRBV5-1; D: NA; CDR3: CASSLAQGQTYEQYF
V: TRBV5-1; D: NA; CDR3: CASSLVGYSYNEQFF
V: TRBV27; D: NA; CDR3: CASSGTPRGNQPQHF
V: TRBV5-5; D: TRBD1; CDR3: CASSFGQGKGIQYF
V: TRBV12-3/TRBV12-4; D: TRBD1; CDR3: CASSLARTGNTEAFF
V: TRBV7-2; D: TRBD1; CDR3: CASSLAGQGSSGANVLTF
V: TRBV7-8; D: NA; CDR3: CASSPPWGPSGNTIYF
V: TRBV20-1; D: NA; CDR3: CSAIRSGTDTQYF
V: TRBV7-3; D: TRBD1; CDR3: CASRPGGLGGSDTQYF
V: TRBV24-1; D: TRBD2; CDR3: CATSDGLAGDTQYF
V: TRBV12-3/TRBV12-4; D: TRBD1; CDR3: CASSLRTGGSYQETQYF
V: TRBV7-7; D: NA; CDR3: CASSPSRGTDTQYF
V: TRBV12-3/TRBV12-4; D: TRBD2; CDR3: CASSLLAGGITGELFF
V: TRBV7-3; D: NA; CDR3: CASSAFGASASSYNEQFF
V: TRBV5-1; D: TRBD2; CDR3: CASHPTSGGSYEQYF
V: TRBV7-3; D: TRBD1; CDR3: CASSQTGTGLYNEQFF
V: TRBV29-1; D: NA; CDR3: CSFLRDNYNEQFF
V: TRBV6-5; D: NA; CDR3: CASSYDRGGVTDTQYF
V: TRBV27; D: NA; CDR3: CASSLAGTNQPQHF
V: TRBV6-4; D: NA; CDR3: CASSDGGGVGYTF
V: TRBV7-9; D: TRBD1; CDR3: CASSGGQDSYNEQFF
V: TRBV7-9; D: TRBD1; CDR3: CASSPDGGQGSEEQYF
V: TRBV7-8; D: NA; CDR3: CASSSEVSYYEQYF
V: TRBV29-1; D: NA; CDR3: CSVEGIGKVGIPNTGELFF
V: TRBV7-8; D: TRBD2; CDR3: CASTLLAGIGGELFF
V: TRBV20-1; D: NA; CDR3: CSAREGTLNEKLFF